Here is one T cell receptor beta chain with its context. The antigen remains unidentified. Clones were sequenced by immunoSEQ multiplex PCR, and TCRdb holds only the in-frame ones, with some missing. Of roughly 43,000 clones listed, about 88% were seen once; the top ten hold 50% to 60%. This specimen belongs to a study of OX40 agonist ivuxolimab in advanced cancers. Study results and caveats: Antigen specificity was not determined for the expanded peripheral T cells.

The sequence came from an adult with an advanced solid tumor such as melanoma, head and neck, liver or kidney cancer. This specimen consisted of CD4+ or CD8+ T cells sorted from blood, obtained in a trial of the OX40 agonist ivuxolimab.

CDR3 residues: CASSTIGPADRPQHF. CDR3 DNA sequence: TGTGCCAGTAGTACAATTGGGCCTGCCGACCGGCCCCAGCATTTT. The chain employs TRBV19 and TRBJ1-5; unclear D gene. The germline V gene encodes CDR1 LNHDA and CDR2 SQIVND (reference sequence). The CDR3 covers 15 residues. Trimming took 4 bases from V and 9 from J, leaving 19 bases between them.